This T cell receptor beta chain is from a study of high-grade serous ovarian cancer treatment subgroups. Study-wide context: Each sample yielded on average approximately 7,700 unique TCR beta rearrangements from 12,000 to 15,000 reads.

Tumor tissue was taken before any definitive surgery or chemotherapy was given. This clone was recorded a few times. The germline V gene encodes CDR1 SEHNR and CDR2 FQNEAQ (reference sequence). This CDR3 region has 14 residues. V shed 5 bases and J shed 6 bases, with 13 bases lying between them. TCRdb's table, derived via immunoSEQ multiplex PCR, lists solely in-frame clones and lacks some. This table has around 8,000 clones, about two thirds appearing once. Material: tumor tissue. The clonotype comes from a human donor with high-grade serous ovarian cancer. This sequence joins TRBV7-9 and TRBJ1-4, with D hard to call. The CDR3 DNA follows: TGTGCCAGCAGCAGCCCCAGGAGCGATGAAAAACTGTTTTTT. Protein sequence: CASSSPRSDEKLFF.